This T cell receptor (beta chain) was sequenced during a study of brain T cells in children with intractable seizures. This clone has just a few counts. Its cognate antigen is unknown. Study outcomes and limitations: Pre-surgery blood may have been undersampled, hiding some clones. Viral specificity was inferred only from CDR3 similarity; HCMV serostatus was unknown.

Surgery cases with the highest brain T cell transcript signatures were chosen for sequencing. Patients received at least one anti-epileptic drug before surgery. Method: immunoSEQ multiplex PCR; TCRdb's copy keeps in-frame clones and lacks some. The sample holds fewer than 150,000 clones, approximately 94% seen once. The CDR3 covers 16 residues. The gene calls are TRBV21-1 and TRBJ2-7. TRBV21-1 is annotated as a pseudogene. The receptor was isolated from a boy younger than two with hemimegalencephaly and intractable seizures. The specimen was peripheral blood, collected at surgery. Here the CDR3 reads CASSSPGGHRDHEQYF. CDR3 in DNA: TGTGCCAGCAGCTCCCCCGGGGGCCACAGGGACCACGAGCAGTACTTC.